This is a list of T cell receptor beta chains from one sample in a study of shared clonotypes between healthy human individuals. Using immunoSEQ multiplex PCR, the repertoire was profiled, and TCRdb retains in-frame clones only, with some absent. The repertoire consists of hundreds of thousands of clones, with approximately 96% occurring once and the leading ten covering roughly 0.1%. The specimen was naive CD8+ T cells sorted from blood. The receptors shown here come from a woman aged 25 to 39 in good health. Each CDR3 is given with its conserved first and last residue. The D gene is left open where the match is weak. Clone sizes are given selectively: once, few, many, or a class where the clone is expanded.

D: .; size: .; V: TRBV19; J: TRBJ2-7; CDR3: CASSVGGYYYEQYF; DNA: TGTGCCAGTAGTGTAGGGGGATATTACTACGAGCAGTACTTC
D: TRBD2; size: .; V: TRBV18; J: TRBJ2-7; CDR3: CASSPGPSGSPSSYEQYF; DNA: TGTGCCAGCTCACCGGGGCCTAGCGGGAGTCCTAGCTCCTACGAGCAGTACTTC
D: TRBD2; size: .; V: TRBV25-1; J: TRBJ2-1; CDR3: CASSEGLAAYNEQFF; DNA: TGTGCCAGCAGTGAGGGACTAGCAGCCTACAATGAGCAGTTCTTC
D: .; size: .; V: TRBV27; J: TRBJ2-1; CDR3: CASSPRINEQFF; DNA: TGTGCCAGCAGTCCCCGTATCAATGAGCAGTTCTTC
D: .; size: .; V: TRBV6-5; J: TRBJ1-4; CDR3: CASSPGGEESEKLFF; DNA: TGTGCCAGCAGCCCGGGGGGCGAGGAGAGTGAAAAACTGTTTTTT
D: TRBD2; size: .; V: TRBV7-2; J: TRBJ2-7; CDR3: CASSSQRGHPYEQYF; DNA: TGTGCCAGCAGCTCTCAGCGGGGGCATCCCTACGAGCAGTACTTC
D: .; size: .; V: TRBV9; J: TRBJ2-7; CDR3: CASSVASRAEGYEQYF; DNA: TGTGCCAGCAGCGTAGCTTCGAGGGCTGAAGGGTACGAGCAGTACTTC
D: TRBD1; size: few; V: TRBV7-9; J: TRBJ2-7; CDR3: CASSSDRGNYEQYF; DNA: TGTGCCAGCAGCTCGGACAGGGGGAACTACGAGCAGTACTTC
D: .; size: .; V: TRBV2; J: TRBJ2-5; CDR3: CASSESPGGETQYF; DNA: TGTGCCAGCAGTGAATCGCCCGGGGGAGAGACCCAGTACTTC
D: TRBD2; size: .; V: TRBV29-1; J: TRBJ2-1; CDR3: CSVLLAGAVLHNEQFF; DNA: TGCAGCGTGCTACTAGCGGGAGCAGTCTTACACAATGAGCAGTTCTTC
D: .; size: .; V: TRBV14; J: TRBJ2-3; CDR3: CASSQPTLLGRDTQYF; DNA: TGTGCCAGCAGCCAACCCACCCTGCTCGGACGGGATACGCAGTATTTT
D: TRBD1; size: .; V: TRBV4-1; J: TRBJ2-2; CDR3: CASSPERTGDTGELFF; DNA: TGCGCCAGCAGCCCCGAGAGAACAGGGGACACCGGGGAGCTGTTTTTT
D: TRBD2; size: .; V: TRBV28; J: TRBJ2-7; CDR3: CASSLAWREGSYEQYF; DNA: TGTGCCAGCAGTTTAGCCTGGCGGGAGGGTTCCTACGAGCAGTACTTC
D: .; size: .; V: TRBV11-2; J: TRBJ2-3; CDR3: CASSFNRGAGPDTQYF; DNA: TGTGCCAGCAGCTTCAACCGGGGCGCGGGACCAGATACGCAGTATTTT
D: .; size: .; V: TRBV19; J: TRBJ2-7; CDR3: CASSDDSTYEQYF; DNA: TGTGCCAGTAGTGATGACAGCACCTACGAGCAGTACTTC
D: TRBD2; size: .; V: TRBV2; J: TRBJ2-1; CDR3: CASKGVLLAGGTGYNEQFF; DNA: TGTGCCAGCAAGGGGGTGTTACTAGCGGGAGGCACCGGCTACAATGAGCAGTTCTTC
D: TRBD2; size: .; V: TRBV2; J: TRBJ2-7; CDR3: CASSVSGAEQYF; DNA: TGTGCCAGCAGTGTTAGCGGGGCCGAGCAGTACTTC
D: .; size: .; V: TRBV27; J: TRBJ1-2; CDR3: CASSLGAASGYTF; DNA: TGTGCCAGCAGTTTAGGGGCGGCCAGTGGCTACACCTTC
D: .; size: .; V: TRBV28; J: TRBJ2-2; CDR3: CASSFYLSRDTGELFF; DNA: TGTGCCAGCAGTTTCTACCTCAGCAGGGACACCGGGGAGCTGTTTTTT
D: .; size: .; V: TRBV28; J: TRBJ2-3; CDR3: CASAPSPRQPHPTDTQYF; DNA: TGTGCCAGCGCACCATCCCCCCGACAGCCGCACCCCACAGATACGCAGTATTTT
D: .; size: .; V: TRBV27; J: TRBJ1-1; CDR3: CASKRALNTEAFF; DNA: TGTGCCAGCAAAAGGGCTCTGAACACTGAAGCTTTCTTT
D: .; size: .; V: TRBV7-5; J: TRBJ1-5; CDR3: CVRSRPRDRGPQPQHF; DNA: TGTGTCAGAAGCCGACCCCGGGACAGGGGGCCTCAGCCCCAGCATTTT
D: TRBD2; size: once; V: TRBV2; J: TRBJ2-5; CDR3: CASREGLAGRVETQYF; DNA: TGTGCCAGCAGAGAGGGACTAGCGGGAAGGGTAGAGACCCAGTACTTC
D: .; size: .; V: TRBV2; J: TRBJ1-3; CDR3: CASSDGMGKVSGNTIYF; DNA: TGTGCCAGCAGTGACGGGATGGGTAAAGTATCTGGAAACACCATATATTTT
D: TRBD1; size: .; V: TRBV27; J: TRBJ2-7; CDR3: CASSYSTGEKENEQYF; DNA: TGTGCCAGCAGTTACTCGACAGGGGAAAAAGAAAACGAGCAGTACTTC
D: .; size: .; V: TRBV28; J: TRBJ2-1; CDR3: CASSLERPSYNEQFF; DNA: TGTGCCAGCAGTTTAGAGCGGCCAAGCTACAATGAGCAGTTCTTC
D: .; size: .; V: TRBV6-5; J: TRBJ2-7; CDR3: CASRALQSSYEQYF; DNA: TGTGCCAGCAGGGCCCTGCAGAGCTCCTACGAGCAGTACTTC
D: TRBD2; size: .; V: TRBV5-6; J: TRBJ2-7; CDR3: CASSSEASGSYEQYF; DNA: TGTGCCAGCAGCTCGGAGGCTAGCGGGAGCTACGAGCAGTACTTC
D: TRBD2; size: .; V: TRBV27; J: TRBJ2-3; CDR3: CASSPMTLAGPTDTQYF; DNA: TGTGCCAGCAGTCCTATGACCCTAGCGGGACCCACAGATACGCAGTATTTT
D: .; size: .; V: TRBV25-1; J: TRBJ2-2; CDR3: CASSDGRNTGELFF; DNA: TGTGCCAGCAGTGACGGGCGGAACACCGGGGAGCTGTTTTTT
D: TRBD2; size: .; V: TRBV9; J: TRBJ2-2; CDR3: CASSPPVAGVSGELFF; DNA: TGTGCCAGCAGCCCCCCGGTAGCGGGAGTGTCCGGGGAGCTGTTTTTT
D: .; size: .; V: TRBV27; J: TRBJ2-3; CDR3: CASSPWTETSTDTQYF; DNA: TGTGCCAGCAGTCCCTGGACAGAAACTAGCACAGATACGCAGTATTTT
D: TRBD2; size: .; V: TRBV27; J: TRBJ2-1; CDR3: CASSLTSGNYNEQFF; DNA: TGTGCCAGCAGTTTGACTAGCGGGAACTACAATGAGCAGTTCTTC
D: .; size: .; V: TRBV2; J: TRBJ2-1; CDR3: CASRDPRDTGEQFF; DNA: TGTGCCAGCAGGGACCCCCGGGACACCGGTGAGCAGTTCTTC
D: .; size: .; V: TRBV7-9; J: TRBJ2-5; CDR3: CASSLSGYQETQYF; DNA: TGTGCCAGCAGCTTATCCGGATACCAAGAGACCCAGTACTTC
D: .; size: .; V: TRBV19; J: TRBJ1-4; CDR3: CASRGQQVIGNEKLFF; DNA: TGTGCCAGTAGAGGACAGCAGGTTATAGGTAATGAAAAACTGTTTTTT
D: .; size: .; V: TRBV27; J: TRBJ2-2; CDR3: CASSWGGYTGELFF; DNA: TGTGCCAGCAGTTGGGGGGGCTACACCGGGGAGCTGTTTTTT
D: .; size: .; V: TRBV4-1; J: TRBJ1-1; CDR3: CASSHRLELVSNTEAFF; DNA: TGCGCCAGCAGCCACCGACTTGAATTGGTATCGAACACTGAAGCTTTCTTT
D: .; size: .; V: TRBV5-8; J: TRBJ2-5; CDR3: CASSLVSGPQETQYF; DNA: TGTGCCAGCAGCTTGGTGTCGGGCCCCCAAGAGACCCAGTACTTC
D: .; size: .; V: TRBV6-4; J: TRBJ1-1; CDR3: CASRAGQTNTEAFF; DNA: TGTGCCAGCAGAGCTGGACAGACGAACACTGAAGCTTTCTTT
D: TRBD1; size: .; V: TRBV5-1; J: TRBJ2-1; CDR3: CASSWTGNYNEQFF; DNA: TGCGCCAGCAGCTGGACAGGGAACTACAATGAGCAGTTCTTC
D: TRBD1; size: .; V: TRBV4-2; J: TRBJ1-2; CDR3: CASSQRGVSPGTGIVYGYTF; DNA: TGTGCCAGCAGCCAAAGAGGGGTTTCTCCCGGGACAGGAATAGTCTATGGCTACACCTTC
D: TRBD1; size: .; V: TRBV7-6; J: TRBJ2-5; CDR3: CASSLRQGSGEQYF; DNA: TGTGCCAGCAGCCTTAGACAGGGATCAGGGGAGCAGTACTTC
D: TRBD1; size: .; V: TRBV19; J: TRBJ2-5; CDR3: CASSGTGAFYF; DNA: TGTGCCAGTAGTGGGACAGGGGCCTTTTACTTC
D: .; size: .; V: TRBV15; J: TRBJ1-3; CDR3: CATSRGSPVVSGNTIYF; DNA: TGTGCCACCAGCAGAGGGTCCCCGGTAGTCTCTGGAAACACCATATATTTT
D: .; size: .; V: TRBV29-1; J: TRBJ2-1; CDR3: CSVEDLNEQFF; DNA: TGCAGCGTTGAAGATCTGAATGAGCAGTTCTTC
D: TRBD2; size: .; V: TRBV5-6; J: TRBJ2-7; CDR3: CASSFYYGTSGSGYEQYF; DNA: TGTGCCAGCAGCTTCTACTACGGGACTAGCGGGAGTGGATACGAGCAGTACTTC
D: .; size: .; V: TRBV28; J: TRBJ1-2; CDR3: CASSFGEINYGYTF; DNA: TGTGCCAGCAGTTTCGGGGAAATTAACTATGGCTACACCTTC
D: TRBD2; size: .; V: TRBV7-8; J: TRBJ2-1; CDR3: CASSLLLAGGPTPYNEQFF; DNA: TGTGCCAGCAGCTTGTTATTAGCGGGAGGGCCCACACCCTACAATGAGCAGTTCTTC
D: .; size: .; V: TRBV6-1; J: TRBJ1-5; CDR3: CASSESRGRNQPQHF; DNA: TGTGCCAGCAGTGAATCCCGGGGCCGCAATCAGCCCCAGCATTTT
D: .; size: .; V: TRBV11-2; J: TRBJ2-5; CDR3: CASSLDAWEQETQYF; DNA: TGTGCCAGCAGCTTAGATGCCTGGGAGCAAGAGACCCAGTACTTC
D: .; size: .; V: TRBV6-6; J: TRBJ2-3; CDR3: CASSDRPKGTDTQYF; DNA: TGTGCCAGCAGCGACCGTCCAAAGGGGACAGATACGCAGTATTTT
D: .; size: .; V: TRBV2; J: TRBJ1-4; CDR3: CASTGTYEKLFF; DNA: TGTGCCAGCACGGGCACCTATGAAAAACTGTTTTTT
D: TRBD1; size: .; V: TRBV15; J: TRBJ2-5; CDR3: CATSSRGYLETQYF; DNA: TGTGCCACCAGCAGCAGGGGGTATCTGGAGACCCAGTACTTC
D: .; size: .; V: TRBV2; J: TRBJ2-3; CDR3: CASRAAGASTDTQYF; DNA: TGTGCCAGCAGGGCCGCGGGGGCTAGCACAGATACGCAGTATTTT
D: .; size: .; V: TRBV28; J: TRBJ2-5; CDR3: CASSFFTGKETQYF; DNA: TGTGCCAGCAGTTTTTTTACAGGAAAAGAGACCCAGTACTTC
D: .; size: .; V: TRBV4-1; J: TRBJ1-2; CDR3: CASSQVGVDVGYGYTF; DNA: TGCGCCAGCAGCCAAGTGGGTGTGGACGTTGGTTATGGCTACACCTTC
D: .; size: .; V: TRBV5-4; J: TRBJ2-5; CDR3: CASTSRGEETQYF; DNA: TGTGCCAGCACCTCAAGGGGGGAAGAGACCCAGTACTTC
D: .; size: .; V: TRBV5-1; J: TRBJ1-2; CDR3: CASSLGSSGFYYGYTF; DNA: TGCGCCAGCAGCTTGGGGTCTAGTGGCTTTTACTATGGCTACACCTTC